This T cell receptor (beta chain) was retrieved from a study of CD8 T cells in Susac syndrome. This CDR3 region has 12 residues. J was trimmed by 9 bases and V by 6 bases; bases with no gene match: 3. On this clonotype itself: What it binds is unknown.

RNA was extracted with the RNeasy kit, and a quantity of roughly 0.5 to 1 ug was reverse transcribed using random hexamers. TCRdb passed the immunoSEQ multiplex PCR reads through MiXCR, listing each CDR3 protein once. Here the sample spans 95,000 to 150,000 distinct CDR3 sequences, roughly 94% being singletons. The sequenced target, TCR beta, came from blood CD8+ and CD4+ T cells. The control participants were healthy donors, and these controls were matched with respect to both age and sex. In contrast to the negatively isolated CD8+ and CD4+ T cells, TEMRA cells were FACS-enriched. Study-level findings and limits: The TCR sequencing and HLA analysis in the study involved a relatively small number of individuals, as the study acknowledged.

The sequenced material came from CD4+ T cells from PBMCs. This TCR was sampled from a human donor in good health. This rearrangement joins TRBV12-3 or TRBV12-4 to TRBJ2-1, with 9 bases identical to TRBD2. CDR3 bases: TGTGCCAGCAGGACTAGCGGTAGTGAGCAGTTCTTC. Residues: CASRTSGSEQFF.